One sample yielded the 5 T cell receptor beta chains listed below, sequenced in a study of CD8 T cells in ankylosing spondylitis. TCRdb called the 5' RACE reads again in MiXCR, with one record for every CDR3 protein. The repertoire holds about 24,000 distinct CDR3 sequences, 10% to 15% seen once, with 30% to 35% in the top ten. Sequencing input: blood. These receptors were obtained from a male donor with ankylosing spondylitis or in good health (not recorded which).

In this sample, this clonotype turned up a few times. The chain couples TRBV19 to TRBJ2-1; 9 bases align to TRBD2. The CDR3 has 16 residues. Germline loops: CDR1 LNHDA, CDR2 SQIVND (reference sequence). V shed 4 bases and J 3 bases; nucleotides not matched to a gene: 7. The CDR3 DNA is TGTGCCAGTAGTACCCTAGCGGGGATGCGCTACAATGAGCAGTTCTTC. This encodes CASSTLAGMRYNEQFF.

This clonotype was found many times. The chain uses TRBV4-1 and TRBJ2-2; 8 nucleotides match TRBD1. Germline V gene sequence: CDR1 MGHRA, CDR2 YSYEKL. This CDR3 spans 15 amino acids. Trimming at V came to 7 bases and at J to 1 base, leaving 5 bases not matched to a gene. CDR3 DNA: TGCGCCAGCAACCCCGGGACAGGGAACACCGGGGAGCTGTTTTTT. Protein sequence: CASNPGTGNTGELFF.

Ten or more counts support this clonotype. The chain has TRBV6-5 and TRBJ2-3; D gene unclear. The CDR3 sequence is 13 residues long. V lost 3 bases to trimming and J lost 2 bases, with 6 bases between them. Germline V CDR1 and CDR2: MNHEY, SVGAGI. The CDR3 nucleotides are TGTGCCAGCAGTTATAGGGTCACAGATACGCAGTATTTT. Protein: CASSYRVTDTQYF.

This clonotype appeared many times. The chain couples TRBV3-1 to TRBJ2-2; D may correspond to TRBD1 or TRBD2 (5 bases each). CDR3 length equals 14 residues. V was trimmed by 4 bases and J by 2 bases, leaving 8 bases between them. Germline V gene data show CDR1 as LGHDT and CDR2 as YNNKEL (reference sequence). The DNA of the CDR3 is TGTGCCAGCAGCCGGGGACCAAACACCGGGGAGCTGTTTTTT. Protein: CASSRGPNTGELFF.

The chain links TRBV5-1 to TRBJ2-7; TRBD2 matches at 9 bases. After removal of 0 bases from V and 6 bases from J, the junction contained 7 bases not matched to a gene. The CDR3 consists of 15 residues. Germline V CDR1 and CDR2: SGHRS, YFSETQ. The CDR3 sequence is CASSLVTSGGGEQYF. As DNA, the CDR3 is TGCGCCAGCAGCTTGGTGACTAGCGGAGGCGGCGAGCAGTACTTC. The whole variable domain, remainder taken from reference TRBV5-1 and TRBJ2-7, is KAGVTQTPRYLIKTRGQQVTLSCSPISGHRSVSWYQQTPGQGLQFLFEYFSETQRNKGNFPGRFSGRQFSNSRSEMNVSTLELGDSALYLCASSLVTSGGGEQYFGPGTRLTVT.